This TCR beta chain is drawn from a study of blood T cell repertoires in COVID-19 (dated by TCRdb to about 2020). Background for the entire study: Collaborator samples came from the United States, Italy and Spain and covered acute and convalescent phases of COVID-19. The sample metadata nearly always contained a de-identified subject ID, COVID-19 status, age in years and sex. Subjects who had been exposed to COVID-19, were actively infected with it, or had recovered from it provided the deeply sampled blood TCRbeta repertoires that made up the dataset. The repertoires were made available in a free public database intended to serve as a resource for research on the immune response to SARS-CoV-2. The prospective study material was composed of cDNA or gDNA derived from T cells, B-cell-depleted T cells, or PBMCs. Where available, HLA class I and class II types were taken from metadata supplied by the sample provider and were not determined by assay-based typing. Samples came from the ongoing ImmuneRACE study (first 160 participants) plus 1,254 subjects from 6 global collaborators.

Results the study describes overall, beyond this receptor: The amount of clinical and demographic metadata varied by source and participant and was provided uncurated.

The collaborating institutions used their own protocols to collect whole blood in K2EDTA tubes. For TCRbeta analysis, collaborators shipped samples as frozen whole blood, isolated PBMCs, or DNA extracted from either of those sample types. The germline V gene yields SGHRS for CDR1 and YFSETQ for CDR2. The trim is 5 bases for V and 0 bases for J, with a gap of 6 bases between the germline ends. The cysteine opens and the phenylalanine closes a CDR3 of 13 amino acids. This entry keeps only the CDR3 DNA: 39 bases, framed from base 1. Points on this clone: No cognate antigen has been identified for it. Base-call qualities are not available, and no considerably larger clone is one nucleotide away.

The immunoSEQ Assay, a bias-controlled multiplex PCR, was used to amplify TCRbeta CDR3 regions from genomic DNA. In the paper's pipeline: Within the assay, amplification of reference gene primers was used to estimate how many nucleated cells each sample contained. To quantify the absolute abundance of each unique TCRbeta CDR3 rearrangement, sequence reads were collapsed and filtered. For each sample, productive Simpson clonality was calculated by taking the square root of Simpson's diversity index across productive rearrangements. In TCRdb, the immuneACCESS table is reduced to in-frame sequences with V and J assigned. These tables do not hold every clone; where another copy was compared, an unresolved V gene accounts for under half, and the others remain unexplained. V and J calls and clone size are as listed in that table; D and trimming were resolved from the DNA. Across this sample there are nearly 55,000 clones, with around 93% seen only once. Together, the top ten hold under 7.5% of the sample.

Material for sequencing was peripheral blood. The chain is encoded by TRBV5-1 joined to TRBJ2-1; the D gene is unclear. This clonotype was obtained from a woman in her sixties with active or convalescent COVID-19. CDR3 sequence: CASSLSSYNEQFF. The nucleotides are TGCGCCAGCAGTCTGAGCTCCTACAATGAGCAGTTCTTC.